The source of this TCR beta chain is a study of human thymus T cells. Here immunoSEQ multiplex PCR was the method, and the copy in TCRdb shows in-frame clones only, minus some. The sample carries tens of thousands of clones, 90% to 97% recorded once. Corrective cardiac operations yielded the resected thymus tissue. V was cut by 2 bases and J by 1 base, with 17 bases left in between. The germline gives CDR1 SEHNR, CDR2 FQNEAQ (reference sequence). This CDR3 contains 17 residues. The TCR originated in a boy under two years old with a congenital heart defect but otherwise immunologically healthy. The chain recombines TRBV7-9 with TRBJ1-1; possible D gene TRBD1, 6 bases. The sequenced sample was thymus tissue. The CDR3 spells CASSLTEKGHRNTEAFF. As DNA, the CDR3 is TGTGCCAGCAGCTTAACGGAAAAGGGACATCGGAACACTGAAGCTTTCTTT.